This T cell receptor (beta chain) was identified during a study of cytotoxic CD8 clonotypes in ibrutinib-treated CLL. Study at large: For this cohort, patients were about a dozen relapsed/refractory and some 15 treatment-naive, while under 18 were IGHV unmutated. Study-wide findings and caveats: Stable or contracted on treatment, public clonotypes were also uncommon. Whereas clonality rose at ibrutinib response, it declined toward baseline at progression.

This clone was recorded a few times. Its target is not known. The CDR3 has 15 amino acids. Germline V gene data show CDR1 as MDHEN and CDR2 as SYDVKM. V shed 4 bases, J shed 4 bases, and the junction held 4 bases outside the gene matches. Here immunoSEQ multiplex PCR was the method, and the copy in TCRdb shows in-frame clones only, minus some. The data hold 40,000 to 55,000 clones, with over 65% observed a single time. The TCR comes from a human donor with chronic lymphocytic leukemia. V usage is TRBV28 and J usage is TRBJ2-3, with 11 bases fitting TRBD1. The sequencing here drew on PBMCs, taken after 24 months of ibrutinib treatment. CDR3 DNA sequence: TGTGCCAGCAGTTCCTGGACAGGGGGCCCAGATACGCAGTATTTT. Its translation: CASSSWTGGPDTQYF.